This T cell receptor beta chain appears in the sequencing data of a study of blood T cell repertoires in COVID-19. Germline V gene lookup returns CDR1 LGHNA and CDR2 YNFKEQ. The J segment lost 5 bases and the V segment lost 3 bases, leaving 8 bases of the junction unmatched. This CDR3 has 16 amino acids. Enrolled through a virtual design, the participants were between about 18 and 100 years of age and came from under 30 US areas. Self-reported history from a screening survey and questionnaire set each donor's cohort. Cohort 3 donors counted as recovered after two negative PCRs, clearance, or resolved symptoms. In the source study's methods: Amplified reference gene primers provided the basis for estimating nucleated cell counts. Clones were sequenced by immunoSEQ multiplex PCR, and TCRdb holds only the in-frame ones, with some missing. The V and J calls and the clone size are those of that table, but D and trimming were determined from the DNA. This table has 190,000 or so clones, 90% appearing once.

This chain joins TRBV4-2 and TRBJ2-3; the match to TRBD2 covers 10 bases. The receptor comes from a man under 40 who had recovered from COVID-19. The sequenced sample consisted of PBMCs or T cells enriched from blood (not recorded which). The CDR3 region is CASSQEPSGGGDTQYF. The CDR3 nucleotides read TGTGCCAGCAGCCAGGAGCCTAGCGGGGGAGGAGATACGCAGTATTTT.